This T cell receptor beta chain was captured by sequencing in a study of CD8+ T cells in alopecia areata. Turning to the study itself: Each day, treated patients took oral tofacitinib twice, at 5 to 10 mg per dose. Whole-study results and caveats: Under tofacitinib, numerous expanded lesional clonotypes remained detectable in scalp and blood.

For this clone: What it binds is not known.

Documented treatment: oral pan-JAK inhibitor, 5-10 mg twice daily. RNA extraction was followed by reverse transcription into cDNA, which acted as the sequencing template. Sequencing was performed with immunoSEQ multiplex PCR; in TCRdb, only in-frame clones are kept and a portion is missing. The data contain around 100,000 clones, just over 85% of them seen just once; the ten biggest clones take up around 10%. The germline V gene has CDR1 SGHVS and CDR2 FNYEAQ. V dropped 3 bases and J dropped 2; count of bases not matched to a gene: 4. The CDR3 extends over 15 amino acids. V gene TRBV7-6 combines with J gene TRBJ2-3; 8 bases fit TRBD2. Specimen: CD8+ T cells sorted from blood, collected between weeks 30 and 35, from a patient treated with tofacitinib. The TCR sequence derives from a human donor with alopecia areata. The CDR3 sequence: CASSLASGFTDTQYF. The CDR3 DNA is TGTGCCAGCAGCTTGGCTAGCGGGTTCACAGATACGCAGTATTTT.